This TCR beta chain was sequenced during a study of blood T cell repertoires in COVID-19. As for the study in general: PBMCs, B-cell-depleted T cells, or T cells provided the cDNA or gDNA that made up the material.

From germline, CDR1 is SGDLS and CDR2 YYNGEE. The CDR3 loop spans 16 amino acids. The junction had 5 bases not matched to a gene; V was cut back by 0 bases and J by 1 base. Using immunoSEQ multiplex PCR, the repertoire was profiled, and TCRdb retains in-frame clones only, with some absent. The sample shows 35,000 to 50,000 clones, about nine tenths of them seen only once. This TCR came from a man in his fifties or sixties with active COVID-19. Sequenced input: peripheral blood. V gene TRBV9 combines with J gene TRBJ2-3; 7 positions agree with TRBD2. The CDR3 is CASSVATGGGTDTQYF. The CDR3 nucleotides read TGTGCCAGCAGCGTAGCTACGGGGGGAGGCACAGATACGCAGTATTTT. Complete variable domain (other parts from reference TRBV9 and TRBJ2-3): DSGVTQTPKHLITATGQRVTLRCSPRSGDLSVYWYQQSLDQGLQFLIQYYNGEERAKGNILERFSAQQFPDLHSELNLSSLELGDSALYFCASSVATGGGTDTQYFGPGTRLTVL.